Each of the 17 T cell receptor beta chains below was sequenced from the same sample in a study of CD8+ T cells in alopecia areata. Treatment defined: oral pan-JAK inhibitor, 5-10 mg twice daily. Extracted from the samples, RNA was reverse transcribed into cDNA to serve as the sequencing template. Profiled with immunoSEQ multiplex PCR; TCRdb holds only in-frame clones, not every one. The data hold 150,000 or so clones, with 45% to 60% observed a single time. The sample consisted of CD8+ T cells sorted from blood, taken at week 4, from a patient treated with tofacitinib. The receptor source for this set is a human donor with alopecia areata.

This clone was seen only a few times. The V gene is TRBV13, the J gene TRBJ1-4, with D unclear. CDR3 length: 13 amino acids. Per the germline V gene, CDR1 is PRHDT and CDR2 is FYEKMQ (reference sequence). The V and J ends lost 0 bases and 11 bases respectively, with 10 bases between them. CDR3 region: CASSLGTGGKLFF. CDR3 nucleotides: TGTGCCAGCAGCTTAGGAACGGGTGGGAAACTGTTTTTT.

The genes are TRBV30 and TRBJ2-2, with D perhaps TRBD1 (5 bases). Germline CDR1 GTSNPN, CDR2 SVGIG (reference sequence). Trimming cost V 5 bases and J 7 bases, with 11 bases left between them. This CDR3 comprises 12 residues. The CDR3 nucleotides read TGTGCCTGGGCAGACGGACACGGGGAGCTGTTTTTT. Translated, it gives CAWADGHGELFF.

This chain uses TRBV6-5 with TRBJ2-5; D is ambiguous. The CDR3 sequence is 14 residues long. CDR1 MNHEY and CDR2 SVGAGI come from the germline V gene. Trimming left V 6 bases short and J 4 bases short, with 15 bases between. This chain's CDR3 is CASSPGRSGETQYF. For the CDR3, the DNA is TGTGCCAGCAGCCCTGGTCGTTCGGGAGAGACCCAGTACTTC.

V usage is TRBV27 and J usage is TRBJ1-6, with 8 bases identical to TRBD1. This CDR3 contains 14 residues. From germline, CDR1 is MNHEY and CDR2 SMNVEV (reference sequence). Germline trimming cut 3 bases from V and 8 bases from J; bases unmatched to any gene: 3. This CDR3 reads CASSFQGADSPLHF. In DNA form, the CDR3 reads TGTGCCAGCAGTTTTCAGGGGGCTGATTCACCCCTCCACTTT.

This chain uses TRBV7-9 with TRBJ2-5; 7 bases align to TRBD2. Germline loops: CDR1 SEHNR, CDR2 FQNEAQ (reference sequence). CDR3 length: 13 amino acids. V lost 5 bases and J lost 4; bases outside the gene matches: 4. The CDR3 is CASSGPGGETQYF. For the CDR3, the DNA is TGTGCCAGCAGCGGACCGGGAGGAGAGACCCAGTACTTC. The entire variable domain, with the rest obtained from reference TRBV7-9 and TRBJ2-5, is as follows: DTGVSQNPRHKITKRGQNVTFRCDPISEHNRLYWYRQTLGQGPEFLTYFQNEAQLEKSRLLSDRFSAERPKGSFSTLEIQRTEQGDSAMYLCASSGPGGETQYFGPGTRLLVL.

The chain links TRBV29-1 to TRBJ2-3; D perhaps matches TRBD1 (6 bases). Germline values: CDR1 SQVTM, CDR2 ANQGSEA. With 4 bases removed from V and 5 bases from J, the gap between germline ends came to 13 bases. The CDR3 runs to 13 residues. The CDR3 loop is CSVGAGEEDTQYF. CDR3 bases: TGCAGCGTTGGGGCAGGGGAAGAAGATACGCAGTATTTT.

This clone was seen more than once but under ten times. The V call is TRBV7-2, the J call TRBJ1-1, with D perhaps TRBD1 (5 bases). Trimming shortened V by 7 bases and J by 5 bases, and 20 bases separated the two germline ends. Germline assignment: CDR1 SGHTA and CDR2 FQGNSA. This CDR3 is 15 amino acids long. DNA of the CDR3: TGTGCCAGCACGAGGGACTTCCCTTATAGGACTGAAGCTTTCTTT. This encodes CASTRDFPYRTEAFF.

The V and J genes are TRBV7-9 and TRBJ2-1; perhaps TRBD2 as D (5 bases). Germline CDR1 and CDR2: SEHNR and FQNEAQ (reference sequence). With 5 bases removed from V and 0 bases from J, the gap between germline ends came to 11 bases. The CDR3 sequence is 15 residues long. The CDR3 protein is CASSPGLFSYNEQFF. In nucleotides, the CDR3 is TGTGCCAGCAGCCCCGGACTCTTCTCCTACAATGAGCAGTTCTTC.

This clone was counted between two and nine times. The chain is built from TRBV14 and TRBJ1-5; D is unresolved. Germline CDR1 and CDR2: SGHDN and FVKESK. CDR3 length: 17 residues. Trimming left V 1 base short and J 0 bases short, with 13 bases between. The CDR3 here is CASSQAPTRYSNQPQHF. The CDR3 nucleotides read TGTGCCAGCAGCCAAGCCCCAACACGCTATAGCAATCAGCCCCAGCATTTT. Variable domain in full (rest from reference TRBV14 and TRBJ1-5): EAGVTQFPSHSVIEKGQTVTLRCDPISGHDNLYWYRRVMGKEIKFLLHFVKESKQDESGMPNNRFLAERTGGTYSTLKVQPAELEDSGVYFCASSQAPTRYSNQPQHFGDGTRLSIL.

The DNA of the CDR3 is TGTGCCAGCAGCGCAAGTAGGGGCAGGGAAGAGACCCAGTACTTC. Translation gives CASSASRGREETQYF. The rearrangement joins TRBV9 to TRBJ2-5; a possible D gene is TRBD1 (5 bases). The V and J ends lost 3 bases and 3 bases respectively, with 15 bases between them. The germline V gene has CDR1 SGDLS and CDR2 YYNGEE. The CDR3 has 15 residues.

This chain uses TRBV11-2 with TRBJ2-2; 7 positions agree with TRBD1. This CDR3 is built from 17 residues. Trimming at V came to 5 bases and at J to 0 bases, leaving 9 bases not matched to a gene. Germline V gene lookup returns CDR1 SGHAT and CDR2 FQNNGV. Written as DNA, the CDR3 is TGTGCCAGCAGCACACGACAGGGCTTACCGAACACCGGGGAGCTGTTTTTT. The encoded protein is CASSTRQGLPNTGELFF.

The chain has TRBV27 and TRBJ1-4; D unresolved. The CDR3 runs 11 residues. Germline CDR1 and CDR2: MNHEY and SMNVEV (reference sequence). V lost 3 bases and J lost 7, with 3 bases in between. CDR3 amino acids: CASSFGEKLFF. The DNA for the CDR3 is TGTGCCAGCAGTTTCGGTGAAAAACTGTTTTTT.

The chain employs TRBV30 and TRBJ2-3, with D possibly matching TRBD1 (6 bases). Trimming removed 4 bases from V and 5 bases from J, with 16 bases in between. Germline V gene sequence: CDR1 GTSNPN, CDR2 SVGIG (reference sequence). The CDR3 has 14 residues. The CDR3 loop reads CAWTPVVRGDTQYF. CDR3 nucleotide sequence: TGTGCCTGGACCCCCGTCGTCAGGGGAGATACGCAGTATTTT.

The sample holds a few counts of this clone. The chain carries TRBV14 and TRBJ2-3; a possible D gene is TRBD2 (6 bases). Germline CDR1 SGHDN, CDR2 FVKESK. This CDR3 region has 16 residues. V shed 0 bases and J shed 1 base, with 11 bases lying between them. The CDR3 region is CASSQDVGLGTDTQYF. CDR3 in DNA: TGTGCCAGCAGCCAAGATGTGGGACTCGGCACAGATACGCAGTATTTT.

This chain joins TRBV29-1 and TRBJ2-1; 8 bases are a match to TRBD1. J lost 3 bases, V lost 6 bases, and 13 bases had no gene match. The CDR3 runs to 16 residues. Germline loops: CDR1 SQVTM, CDR2 ANQGSEA. CDR3 DNA sequence: TGCAGCGTCCTCCGCCCGGGACAGGATAGCTACAATGAGCAGTTCTTC. It translates to CSVLRPGQDSYNEQFF.

This rearrangement joins TRBV5-1 to TRBJ2-3; possibly TRBD2 for D (5 bases). CDR3 size: 15 residues. V dropped 0 bases and J dropped 0 bases, with 8 bases sitting between them. Germline V gene sequence: CDR1 SGHRS, CDR2 YFSETQ. For the CDR3, the DNA is TGCGCCAGCAGCTTGGGACTAAAAAGCACAGATACGCAGTATTTT. This encodes CASSLGLKSTDTQYF.

The chain links TRBV5-1 to TRBJ2-1, with D perhaps TRBD2 (5 bases). In germline, CDR1 is SGHRS, CDR2 YFSETQ. CDR3 size: 16 residues. V was trimmed by 4 bases and J by 0 bases, leaving 14 bases between them. CDR3 nucleotides: TGCGCCAGCAGCAGAAACGGGGTAAGCTCCTACAATGAGCAGTTCTTC. This translates into CASSRNGVSSYNEQFF.